The source of this T cell receptor beta chain is a study of response to subunit inactivated influenza vaccine. Germline assignment: CDR1 MNHEY and CDR2 SVGEGT. This CDR3 has 14 residues. Trimming removed 4 bases from V and 12 bases from J, with 16 bases in between. TCRdb redid the calling of the RT-PCR reads with MiXCR, one entry per CDR3 protein. Of over 450,000 distinct CDR3 sequences listed, 10% to 15% are singletons. The chain combines TRBV6-2 or TRBV6-3 with TRBJ2-6; perhaps TRBD1 as D (6 bases). This receptor was taken from a man aged 50-59 years who received an inactivated influenza vaccine. The source was PBMCs from blood, collected about 6 weeks after vaccination. The CDR3 coding sequence is TGTGCCAGCAGTTCGTCAGGGGATGGCCCCGTCCTGACTTTC. As protein: CASSSSGDGPVLTF.